One TCR beta chain is described in this entry. The target antigen is unknown. The data originate from a study of cytomegalovirus exposure and HLA in healthy donors. The germline V and J ends were trimmed by 5 bases and 1 base, with 14 bases remaining between them. The CDR3 consists of 15 residues. The V gene's germline CDR1 is MNHNS and CDR2 SASEGT. The PCR employed 60 Vbeta primers together with 13 Jbeta primers. Clones were read by immunoSEQ multiplex PCR, and TCRdb kept only the in-frame ones, dropping some. The sample lists 160,000 or so clones, around 78% seen once, with 2.5% to 3.5% in the top ten. Study-wide findings and caveats: Reportedly, a later analysis found an Asian-associated ancestry cluster had fewer N-insertions than the approximately 640-donor mean.

V is TRBV6-1 and J is TRBJ1-1; D is ambiguous. The source of this sequence is a woman between 40 and 50 years old in good health and CMV-seronegative. The specimen sequenced was PBMCs. CDR3 loop: CASSSPGRGNTEAFF. The CDR3 nucleotides are TGTGCCAGCAGTTCCCCGGGCCGGGGGAACACTGAAGCTTTCTTT.